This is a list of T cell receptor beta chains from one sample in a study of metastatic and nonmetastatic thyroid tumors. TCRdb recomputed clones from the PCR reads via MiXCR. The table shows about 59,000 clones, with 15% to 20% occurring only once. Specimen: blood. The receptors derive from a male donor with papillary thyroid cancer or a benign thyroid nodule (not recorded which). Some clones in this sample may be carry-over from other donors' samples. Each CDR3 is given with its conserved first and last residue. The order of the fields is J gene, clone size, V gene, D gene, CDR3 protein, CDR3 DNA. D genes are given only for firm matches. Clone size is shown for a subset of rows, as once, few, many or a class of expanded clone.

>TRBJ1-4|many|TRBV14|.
CASSPTFLQGSKLFF
TGTGCCAGCAGCCCCACCTTCCTACAGGGCTCTAAACTGTTTTTT
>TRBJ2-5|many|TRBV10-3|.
CAISVYDKETQYF
TGTGCCATCAGTGTGTATGACAAAGAGACCCAGTACTTC
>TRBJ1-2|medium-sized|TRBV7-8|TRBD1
CASSEGQGVHGYTF
TGTGCCAGCAGCGAAGGACAGGGCGTTCATGGCTACACCTTC
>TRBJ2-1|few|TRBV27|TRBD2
CASSSNLAGVNEQFF
TGTGCCAGCAGTTCCAATCTAGCGGGAGTCAATGAGCAGTTCTTC
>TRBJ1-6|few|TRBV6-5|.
CASIYSLLTGANSPLHF
TGTGCCAGCATTTACTCCCTGCTGACAGGTGCGAATTCACCCCTCCACTTT
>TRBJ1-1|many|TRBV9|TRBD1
CASSVEGTGNTEAFF
TGTGCCAGCAGCGTAGAAGGGACAGGGAACACTGAAGCTTTCTTT
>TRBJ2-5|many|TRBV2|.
CASTRGAQETQYF
TGTGCCAGCACCCGAGGGGCCCAAGAGACCCAGTACTTC
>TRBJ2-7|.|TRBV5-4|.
CASIKPGNEQYF
TGTGCCAGCATAAAGCCAGGAAACGAGCAGTACTTC
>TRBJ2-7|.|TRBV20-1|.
CSARGQSDYEQYF
TGCAGTGCTAGAGGACAGTCAGACTATGAGCAGTACTTC
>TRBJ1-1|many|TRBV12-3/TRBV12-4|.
CASSLARRGAFF
TGTGCCAGCAGTTTAGCCAGACGGGGAGCTTTCTTT
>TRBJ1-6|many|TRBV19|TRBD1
CASSTGQGNNSPLHF
TGTGCCAGTAGTACCGGACAGGGCAATAATTCACCCCTCCACTTT
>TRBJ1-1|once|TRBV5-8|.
CASSFSAAFF
TGTGCCAGCAGCTTTTCCGCTGCTTTCTTT
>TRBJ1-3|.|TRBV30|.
CAWSVGPNTIYF
TGTGCCTGGAGTGTTGGGCCGAACACCATATATTTT
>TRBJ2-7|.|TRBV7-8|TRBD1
CASSPGTGISYEQYF
TGTGCCAGCAGCCCTGGGACAGGGATCTCCTACGAGCAGTACTTC
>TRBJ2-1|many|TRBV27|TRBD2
CASSFLAGGSIEQFF
TGTGCCAGCAGTTTTCTAGCGGGGGGGTCCATAGAGCAGTTCTTC
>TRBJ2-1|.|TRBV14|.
CASSQVASRGTLLADEQFF
TGTGCCAGCAGCCAAGTGGCCTCTAGGGGTACCCTACTAGCCGATGAGCAGTTCTTC
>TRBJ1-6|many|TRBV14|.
CASSQVSTANSPLHF
TGTGCCAGCAGCCAAGTTTCGACAGCAAATTCACCCCTCCACTTT
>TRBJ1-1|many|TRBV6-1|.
CASSKDRNTEAFF
TGTGCCAGCAGCAAAGACAGGAACACTGAAGCTTTCTTT
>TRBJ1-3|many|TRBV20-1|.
CSAFNSGAAGNTIYF
TGCAGTGCTTTCAACAGCGGGGCGGCTGGAAACACCATATATTTT
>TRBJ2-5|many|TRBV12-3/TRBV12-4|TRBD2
CASTSTSGEYQETQYF
TGTGCCAGCACCTCCACTAGCGGGGAGTACCAAGAGACCCAGTACTTC
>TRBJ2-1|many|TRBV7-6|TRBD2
CASSINSGRRYNEQFF
TGTGCCAGCAGCATTAATAGCGGGAGGAGGTACAATGAGCAGTTCTTC
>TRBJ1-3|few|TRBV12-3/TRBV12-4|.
CASSLVQARVYF
TGTGCCAGCAGCTTAGTCCAGGCAAGAGTATATTTT
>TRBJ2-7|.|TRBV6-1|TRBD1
CASSLGQGLYEQYF
TGTGCCAGCAGTTTGGGACAGGGGCTCTATGAGCAGTACTTC
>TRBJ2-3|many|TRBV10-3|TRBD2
CAISELTSGITDTQYF
TGTGCCATCAGTGAGTTGACTAGCGGAATCACAGATACGCAGTATTTT